The 28 T cell receptor beta chains below all came from one sample that was sequenced in a study of early T cells in non-severe SARS-CoV-2 infection. Each CDR3 protein gets one entry after TCRdb re-called the 5' RACE reads with MiXCR. This sample has about 33,000 distinct CDR3 sequences, with about 4.7% found just once. Material: whole blood. These TCRs come from an adult who was a healthcare worker with PCR-confirmed SARS-CoV-2 infection or an uninfected control (not recorded which).

This clonotype has a count of ten or more. The chain has TRBV20-1 and TRBJ2-2; D gene unclear. The V and J ends lost 1 base and 6 bases respectively, with 9 bases between them. CDR1 is DFQATT and CDR2 is SNEGSKA in the germline V gene (reference sequence). This CDR3 is built from 13 residues. The CDR3 reads CSARASGPGELFF. CDR3 sequence (DNA): TGCAGTGCTAGAGCATCGGGTCCCGGGGAGCTGTTTTTT.

This clonotype was observed many times. V gene TRBV23-1 combines with J gene TRBJ2-1; a possible D gene is TRBD1 (6 bases). TRBV23-1 has ORF status, its function being uncertain. The CDR3 consists of 14 residues. Deletions cut 2 bases from V and 10 bases from J, with 15 bases between. The CDR3 coding sequence is TGCGCCAGCAGTCAACCTACAGGGCCTCCGGAGCAGTTCTTC. Translating it yields CASSQPTGPPEQFF.

This chain's CDR3 is CASSYGASYEQYF. In DNA, the CDR3 is TGTGCCAGCAGTTACGGTGCGTCCTACGAGCAGTACTTC. V gene TRBV6-2 or TRBV6-3 combines with J gene TRBJ2-7; D unclear. With 2 bases removed from V and 1 base from J, the gap between germline ends came to 6 bases. Germline values: CDR1 MNHEY, CDR2 SVGEGT. The CDR3 runs 13 residues.

This clonotype was observed many times. This chain connects TRBV30 to TRBJ1-2; D is perhaps TRBD1 (6 bases). Trimming stripped 4 bases from V and 4 bases from J, with 10 bases between. The CDR3 covers 12 residues. Germline V gene data show CDR1 as GTSNPN and CDR2 as SVGIG (reference sequence). This CDR3 is CAWNPGAYGYTF. The CDR3 nucleotides read TGTGCCTGGAATCCAGGGGCCTATGGCTACACCTTC.

The table lists this clonotype with a few counts. The J gene is TRBJ1-2, the V gene TRBV10-3; 8 bases align to TRBD1. Germline values: CDR1 ENHRY, CDR2 SYGVKD. CDR3 size: 15 residues. Trimming took 3 bases from V and 1 from J; bases not matched to a gene: 4. CDR3 protein: CAISDGQGINYGYTF. CDR3 nucleotides: TGTGCCATCAGTGATGGACAGGGTATTAACTATGGCTACACCTTC.

This clonotype was seen at least ten times. This sequence joins TRBV20-1 and TRBJ2-3, with 7 bases matching TRBD2. The germline V gene encodes CDR1 DFQATT and CDR2 SNEGSKA (reference sequence). The CDR3 totals 15 residues. J was trimmed by 0 bases and V by 5 bases; bases with no gene match: 8. The CDR3 loop is CSAPHGGVSTDTQYF. The CDR3 DNA sequence: TGCAGTGCTCCTCATGGGGGGGTTAGCACAGATACGCAGTATTTT.

There are a few counts of this clonotype. V usage is TRBV18 and J usage is TRBJ1-1, with D perhaps matching TRBD1 (5 bases). Germline V CDR1 and CDR2: KGHSH, LQKENI. V lost 3 bases and J lost 0, with 11 bases in between. This CDR3 is 15 amino acids long. This chain's CDR3 is CASSPHDRVNTEAFF. In nucleotides, the CDR3 is TGTGCCAGCTCACCCCATGACAGAGTGAACACTGAAGCTTTCTTT.

This clonotype has a count of ten or more. CDR3: CASSKDISYEQYF. Written as DNA, the CDR3 is TGCGCCAGCAGTAAGGACATCTCCTACGAGCAGTACTTC. This chain connects TRBV5-1 to TRBJ2-7, with D possibly TRBD1 on 5 matching bases. V was clipped by 5 bases and J by 0 bases, with 9 bases between them. Germline assignment: CDR1 SGHRS and CDR2 YFSETQ. The CDR3 extends over 13 amino acids. The full variable domain, its missing parts supplied by reference TRBV5-1 and TRBJ2-7, is KAGVTQTPRYLIKTRGQQVTLSCSPISGHRSVSWYQQTPGQGLQFLFEYFSETQRNKGNFPGRFSGRQFSNSRSEMNVSTLELGDSALYLCASSKDISYEQYFGPGTRLTVT.

This clonotype was counted ten times or more. V and J are TRBV5-4 and TRBJ2-7; TRBD1 might be the D (6 bases). Germline CDR1 is SGHNT and CDR2 is YYREEE (reference sequence). This CDR3 region has 15 residues. V lost 2 bases, J lost 0 bases, and 12 bases lay in between. CDR3 nucleotides: TGTGCCAGCAGCTTACAGGGAATAAACTCCTACGAGCAGTACTTC. Translating it yields CASSLQGINSYEQYF.

This clonotype was seen repeatedly, ten times or more. This rearrangement joins TRBV11-2 to TRBJ1-6, with 7 positions matching TRBD1. V was clipped by 3 bases and J by 7 bases; unmatched bases: 3. The CDR3 length is 14 residues. Germline CDR1 SGHAT, CDR2 FQNNGV. The CDR3 region is CASSFPGQNSPLHF. The CDR3 DNA is TGTGCCAGCAGCTTTCCGGGACAGAATTCACCCCTCCACTTT.

This clonotype was seen many times. V and J are TRBV7-9 and TRBJ1-1; D is undetermined. Looked up from germline, CDR1 is SEHNR and CDR2 is FQNEAQ (reference sequence). V lost 5 bases and J 0 bases, leaving 10 bases between the germline ends. The CDR3 spans 14 residues. The CDR3, as DNA: TGTGCCAGCAGCGAATTCGGCCTGAACACTGAAGCTTTCTTT. This gives the protein CASSEFGLNTEAFF.

This clonotype was counted at least ten times. The rearrangement uses TRBV3-1 and TRBJ1-1, with TRBD1 matching over 10 bases. With V trimmed by 4 bases and J by 3 bases, 5 bases remained unmatched. The CDR3 sequence is 15 residues long. Per the germline V gene, CDR1 is LGHDT and CDR2 is YNNKEL (reference sequence). The CDR3 reads CASSPWDRGDTEAFF. The CDR3 bases are TGTGCCAGCAGCCCCTGGGACAGGGGTGACACTGAAGCTTTCTTT.

Ten or more counts support this clonotype. The chain joins TRBV18 to TRBJ2-1, with a possible D match to TRBD1 (6 bases). Trimming pared 5 bases from V and 5 bases from J, leaving 10 bases between. The CDR3 consists of 13 residues. Germline CDR1 is KGHSH and CDR2 is LQKENI. This chain's CDR3 is CASSSQGNNEQFF. In DNA, the CDR3 is TGTGCCAGCTCATCACAGGGAAACAATGAGCAGTTCTTC. Filled out from reference TRBV18 and TRBJ2-1, the complete variable domain reads NAGVMQNPRHLVRRRGQEARLRCSPMKGHSHVYWYRQLPEEGLKFMVYLQKENIIDESGMPKERFSAEFPKEGPSILRIQQVVRGDSAAYFCASSSQGNNEQFFGPGTRLTVL.

The J gene is TRBJ1-2, the V gene TRBV7-2; 8 bases are shared with TRBD1. Germline CDR1 and CDR2: SGHTA and FQGNSA. CDR3 length equals 14 residues. With 5 bases clipped from V and 5 bases from J, the junction kept 7 bases outside the gene matches. The CDR3 loop reads CASSQDRDLYGYTF. DNA of the CDR3: TGTGCCAGCAGCCAGGACAGGGATCTTTATGGCTACACCTTC.

This clonotype was observed many times. This chain connects TRBV5-1 to TRBJ2-2, with D possibly TRBD1 on 5 matching bases. Between the trimmed V and J ends, which lost 2 bases and 1 base, there was a span of 9 bases. This CDR3 contains 15 residues. Germline CDR1 reads SGHRS; CDR2 reads YFSETQ. This CDR3 is CASSLGQLNTGELFF. CDR3 bases: TGCGCCAGCAGCTTAGGACAACTGAACACCGGGGAGCTGTTTTTT.

This clonotype was picked up many times. This chain connects TRBV11-2 to TRBJ1-1; D unclear. Germline CDR1 reads SGHAT; CDR2 reads FQNNGV. The CDR3 has 15 amino acids. Trimming pared 4 bases from V and 1 base from J, leaving 13 bases between. DNA for the CDR3: TGTGCCAGCAGCTCGACCCGTTATGAGAACACTGAAGCTTTCTTT. Its translation: CASSSTRYENTEAFF. The variable domain in full, with the rest retrieved from reference TRBV11-2 and TRBJ1-1, is EAGVAQSPRYKIIEKRQSVAFWCNPISGHATLYWYQQILGQGPKLLIQFQNNGVVDDSQLPKDRFSAERLKGVDSTLKIQPAKLEDSAVYLCASSSTRYENTEAFFGQGTRLTVV.

This clonotype was counted many times. The J gene is TRBJ1-6, the V gene TRBV6-2 or TRBV6-3, with a possible D match to TRBD1 (5 bases). This CDR3 is built from 17 residues. With 7 bases removed from V and 0 bases from J, the gap between germline ends came to 16 bases. Germline V gene lookup returns CDR1 MNHEY and CDR2 SVGEGT. The CDR3 reads CASTPNRQSSYNSPLHF. Written as DNA, the CDR3 is TGTGCCAGCACGCCTAACAGGCAGAGCTCCTATAATTCACCCCTCCACTTT.

This clonotype was counted many times. This CDR3 is CSAGDSRPSDTQYF. In DNA, the CDR3 is TGCAGTGCTGGGGACAGTCGCCCCTCAGATACGCAGTATTTT. The chain joins TRBV20-1 to TRBJ2-3, with 7 bases identical to TRBD1. Germline lookup yields CDR1 DFQATT and CDR2 SNEGSKA (reference sequence). The CDR3 has 14 amino acids. V lost 5 bases, J lost 4 bases, and 9 bases stayed unmatched.

This clonotype was detected many times. The V and J genes are TRBV12-3 or TRBV12-4 and TRBJ1-2; 9 nucleotides match TRBD1. V trimming: 7 bases; J trimming: 4 bases; junction bases outside the gene matches: 10. This CDR3 is built from 15 residues. CDR3 sequence reads: CASTNDRGLSYGYTF. The DNA for the CDR3 is TGTGCCAGCACGAACGACAGGGGGTTATCCTATGGCTACACCTTC.

This clonotype was counted only a few times. This sequence joins TRBV6-5 and TRBJ1-2; D ambiguous. V gave up 2 bases and J gave up 2 bases, with 9 bases separating them. Germline-derived CDR1 and CDR2 are MNHEY and SVGAGI. There are 14 residues in the CDR3. The CDR3: CASSYGSQNYGYTF. Written as DNA, the CDR3 is TGTGCCAGCAGTTACGGCAGCCAAAACTATGGCTACACCTTC.

This clonotype was detected a few times. J is TRBJ1-5 and V is TRBV12-3 or TRBV12-4, with 7 positions matching TRBD1. J lost 4 bases, V lost 6 bases, and 6 bases had no gene match. The CDR3 is made up of 14 amino acids. CDR3 protein: CASSLQGTNQPQHF. CDR3 bases: TGTGCCAGCAGCCTACAGGGGACGAATCAGCCCCAGCATTTT.

This clonotype has ten or more counts. The chain combines TRBV11-2 with TRBJ2-1; D is possibly TRBD2 (7 bases). The CDR3 sequence is 13 residues long. Looked up from germline, CDR1 is SGHAT and CDR2 is FQNNGV. The germline V and J ends were trimmed by 3 bases and 10 bases, with 13 bases remaining between them. DNA of the CDR3: TGTGCCAGCAGCTTCGGGGGGCGGGAAGAGCAGTTCTTC. Protein: CASSFGGREEQFF. Based on the CDR3 plus reference TRBV11-2 and TRBJ2-1, the full variable domain is EAGVAQSPRYKIIEKRQSVAFWCNPISGHATLYWYQQILGQGPKLLIQFQNNGVVDDSQLPKDRFSAERLKGVDSTLKIQPAKLEDSAVYLCASSFGGREEQFFGPGTRLTVL.

This clonotype appeared many times. This chain joins TRBV4-3 and TRBJ2-3, with 12 bases that match TRBD2. Germline V CDR1 and CDR2: LGHNA, YSLEER. Losses at the gene ends were 0 bases for V and 3 bases for J; bases not matched to a gene: 7. The CDR3 sequence is 18 residues long. The CDR3 bases are TGCGCCAGCAGCCAAGAGAGGGCTAGCGGGGGGGCGACAGATACGCAGTATTTT. It encodes CASSQERASGGATDTQYF.

In its sample, this clonotype was seen many times. The V call is TRBV2, the J call TRBJ2-1, with 7 bases fitting TRBD2. The length of the CDR3 is 16 residues. Germline values: CDR1 SNHLY, CDR2 FYNNEI. The V segment lost 7 bases and the J segment 0 bases; nucleotides outside the gene matches: 9. The CDR3 bases are TGTGCCAGCAATCCAGGACTAGGAAACTCCTACAATGAGCAGTTCTTC. Its translation is CASNPGLGNSYNEQFF.

This clonotype was recorded a few times. V is TRBV7-2 and J is TRBJ1-2, with D possibly TRBD1 on 5 matching bases. Germline V CDR1 and CDR2: SGHTA, FQGNSA. Deletions cut 5 bases from V and 4 bases from J, with 14 bases between. This CDR3 contains 14 residues. CDR3: CASSPGSDRYGYTF. The CDR3, as DNA: TGTGCCAGCAGCCCAGGGTCCGATCGCTATGGCTACACCTTC.

CDR3 in DNA: TGTGCCAGCACTACTACGCGTTTCCGAACAGCTAACTATGGCTACACCTTC. Its protein is CASTTTRFRTANYGYTF. The gene calls are TRBV6-2 or TRBV6-3 and TRBJ1-2; D gene uncertain. Trimming removed 7 bases at V and 0 bases at J, with 21 bases between. The CDR3 consists of 17 residues. The germline CDR1 and CDR2 sequences are MNHEY and SVGEGT.

This clonotype was detected a few times. V gene TRBV25-1 combines with J gene TRBJ2-7, with 11 bases identical to TRBD2. Germline values: CDR1 MGHDK, CDR2 SYGVNS. V was clipped by 8 bases and J by 3 bases; unmatched bases: 9. The CDR3 extends over 15 amino acids. CDR3 sequence reads: CASSTSGGLGYEQYF. CDR3 bases: TGTGCCAGCTCAACTAGCGGGGGCTTAGGCTACGAGCAGTACTTC.

This clonotype was counted ten times or more. The rearrangement uses TRBV6-4 and TRBJ2-3; 12 bases map to TRBD2. CDR1 and CDR2 from the germline V gene are MRHNA and SNTAGT. The CDR3 contains 15 residues. Losses at the gene ends were 6 bases for V and 4 bases for J; bases not matched to a gene: 5. The CDR3 region has the DNA TGTGCCAGCAGGGCGACTAGCGGGGGTTCAGATACGCAGTATTTT. This encodes CASRATSGGSDTQYF.